This paragraph reports one T cell receptor beta chain. Its antigen is not identified. The sample comes from a study of cytomegalovirus exposure and HLA in healthy donors. The PCR contained 60 Vbeta and 13 Jbeta primers. Repertoires were generated with immunoSEQ multiplex PCR, while TCRdb's copy carries only in-frame clones and drops some. The sample holds approximately 150,000 clones, 71% seen once. The CDR3 sequence is 16 residues long. Per germline, CDR1 SGHVS and CDR2 FNYEAQ. With V trimmed by 5 bases and J by 4 bases, 14 bases remained unmatched. The study's findings and limits: Confirmation was obtained in vitro that a few CMV-associated chains are specific for CMV antigens. Being productive about 90% or about 30% of the time was typical of most TCR beta V segments in an earlier analysis.

The sequence came from a woman in her 30s in good health and CMV-seronegative. Sequencing used PBMCs. The chain employs TRBV7-6 and TRBJ2-7; TRBD2 matches at 7 bases. As DNA, the CDR3 is TGTGCCAGCAGCCCTCAGGGAGGGAGGGCCGAATACGAGCAGTACTTC. As protein: CASSPQGGRAEYEQYF.